This TCR beta chain derives from a study of STAT5B mutations in CD4+ large granular lymphocyte leukemia. Findings of the study overall: Patient CD4-sorted repertoires stayed more clonal than healthy ones after leukemic-clone removal.

In regard to this clone: The antigen remains undetermined.

The CDR3 loop spans 18 amino acids. V lost 4 bases to trimming and J lost 3 bases; unmatched junction nucleotides: 9. Germline V CDR1 and CDR2: ENHRY, SYGVKD. TCRdb's copy holds only in-frame clones and misses some; the assay was immunoSEQ multiplex PCR. The sample records more than 30,000 clones, roughly 91% being singletons. Sequences were obtained from CD4+ T cells from blood buffy coats. This sequence originates from a human donor in good health. The gene calls are TRBV10-3 and TRBJ2-2, with 12 bases identical to TRBD2. The CDR3 nucleotides read TGTGCCATCAGTGGCGAGACTAGCGGGAGACCGTACACCGGGGAGCTGTTTTTT. Translated, it gives CAISGETSGRPYTGELFF.